This is a list of T cell receptor beta chains from one sample in a study of early stage breast cancer tumors. Clones were read by immunoSEQ multiplex PCR, and TCRdb kept only the in-frame ones, dropping some. The table lists 25,000 to 30,000 clones, roughly two thirds of them singletons. The material sequenced was blood. These receptors all stem from a person aged 45 to 59 with breast cancer. CDR3s include the opening cysteine and the closing phenylalanine or tryptophan. A D gene is named only where the DNA matches it firmly. Some rows mark clone size as missing; the rest say once, few, many or name a class of expanded clone.

V gene	J gene	D gene	clone size	CDR3 protein	CDR3 DNA
TRBV4-2	TRBJ2-7	-	-	CASSRERYDYEQYF	TGTGCCAGCAGCCGGGAAAGGTATGATTACGAGCAGTACTTC
TRBV30	TRBJ2-7	-	many	CAWSVGAVYEQYF	TGTGCCTGGAGTGTAGGGGCGGTCTACGAGCAGTACTTC
TRBV7-8	TRBJ2-5	-	-	CASSPPRQETQYF	TGTGCCAGCAGCCCCCCTCGGCAAGAGACCCAGTACTTC
TRBV7-2	TRBJ2-5	-	-	CASSSGLWGGETQYF	TGTGCCAGCAGTTCCGGACTGTGGGGTGGGGAGACCCAGTACTTC
TRBV10-3	TRBJ1-2	-	-	CAIAKDRNYGYTF	TGTGCCATCGCCAAGGACAGAAACTATGGCTACACCTTC
TRBV29-1	TRBJ2-7	-	-	CSAVGGAGEQYF	TGCAGTGCAGTGGGTGGGGCTGGAGAGCAGTACTTC
TRBV11-3	TRBJ2-1	-	-	CASSFMGEGASEQFF	TGTGCCAGCAGCTTCATGGGGGAGGGGGCGAGTGAGCAGTTCTTC
TRBV7-2	TRBJ2-5	-	-	CASSLAELAKETQYF	TGTGCCAGCAGCTTAGCGGAACTAGCAAAAGAGACCCAGTACTTC
TRBV28	TRBJ2-7	-	few	CASSLWKDYRYEQYF	TGTGCCAGCAGTTTATGGAAGGATTATCGCTACGAGCAGTACTTC
TRBV27	TRBJ2-1	TRBD2	-	CASSSGLAGIVEQFF	TGTGCCAGCAGTTCGGGACTAGCGGGAATTGTCGAGCAGTTCTTC
TRBV5-6	TRBJ1-3	-	-	CASSSPDGNTIYF	TGTGCCAGCAGCTCCCCAGACGGAAACACCATATATTTT
TRBV27	TRBJ2-7	TRBD1	-	CASSLGRDRISYEQYF	TGTGCCAGCAGTCTTGGCCGGGACAGGATTTCCTACGAGCAGTACTTC
TRBV5-1	TRBJ2-1	TRBD2	-	CASSLEAGGPSNEQFF	TGCGCCAGCAGCTTGGAGGCGGGAGGGCCGTCCAATGAGCAGTTCTTC
TRBV19	TRBJ1-3	-	-	CASSRGDSSGNTIYF	TGTGCCAGTAGTCGGGGCGATAGCTCTGGAAACACCATATATTTT
TRBV18	TRBJ2-1	-	-	CASSLGDEQFF	TGTGCCAGCTCACTTGGGGATGAGCAGTTCTTC
TRBV6-6	TRBJ1-4	-	-	CASSQSLASNEKLFF	TGTGCCAGCAGCCAAAGCCTAGCGTCTAATGAAAAACTGTTTTTT
TRBV27	TRBJ2-1	TRBD2	-	CASSFTSGSYNNEQFF	TGTGCCAGCAGTTTCACTAGCGGGAGTTATAACAATGAGCAGTTCTTC
TRBV9	TRBJ1-3	-	-	CASSVGVLQNTIYF	TGTGCCAGCAGCGTAGGGGTCCTTCAAAACACCATATATTTT
TRBV7-9	TRBJ2-1	-	once	CASSLGLVGPYNEQFF	TGTGCCAGCAGCTTAGGACTAGTGGGACCCTACAATGAGCAGTTCTTC
TRBV9	TRBJ1-1	-	-	CASSDAWGETEAFF	TGTGCCAGCAGCGACGCCTGGGGGGAAACTGAAGCTTTCTTT
TRBV10-3	TRBJ2-7	TRBD1	-	CAIRRGTGNDEQYF	TGTGCCATCAGGAGGGGGACAGGGAATGACGAGCAGTACTTC
TRBV7-9	TRBJ2-5	TRBD1	-	CASSLGTGARETQYF	TGTGCCAGCAGCTTAGGGACAGGGGCTCGGGAGACCCAGTACTTC
TRBV6-5	TRBJ1-1	TRBD1	few	CASSSGQGKTEAFF	TGTGCCAGCAGTTCAGGACAGGGGAAGACTGAAGCTTTCTTT
TRBV19	TRBJ2-5	-	few	CASSTNRERQETQYF	TGTGCCAGTAGTACAAACCGGGAGCGCCAAGAGACCCAGTACTTC
TRBV2	TRBJ1-4	-	few	CASSQHTTSEKLFF	TGTGCCAGCAGTCAGCACACAACTAGTGAAAAACTGTTTTTT
TRBV19	TRBJ2-3	TRBD2	once	CASSIPPGIAGRFDTQYF	TGTGCCAGTAGTATCCCGCCGGGGATAGCGGGACGGTTTGATACGCAGTATTTT
TRBV30	TRBJ2-3	TRBD2	-	CAWSIAGGGTDTQYF	TGTGCCTGGAGCATAGCGGGAGGTGGCACAGATACGCAGTATTTT
TRBV11-2	TRBJ1-1	-	-	CASSEGRRNTEAFF	TGTGCCAGCAGCGAGGGACGCCGGAACACTGAAGCTTTCTTT
TRBV7-3	TRBJ2-1	TRBD2	-	CASSFGTSGSRDEQFF	TGTGCCAGCAGCTTCGGGACTAGCGGGAGCCGGGATGAGCAGTTCTTC
TRBV25-1	TRBJ2-7	-	-	CASSEPPDRRAVAEQYF	TGTGCCAGCAGTGAACCCCCTGATAGGAGGGCAGTCGCGGAGCAGTACTTC
TRBV10-3	TRBJ2-7	-	-	CASSSGGNLYEQYF	TGTGCCAGCAGCTCCGGGGGCAACCTATACGAGCAGTACTTC
TRBV9	TRBJ2-2	-	-	CASSVGGELFF	TGTGCCAGCAGCGTAGGGGGGGAGCTGTTTTTT
TRBV6-5	TRBJ1-4	TRBD1	-	CASSYSGQVEKLFF	TGTGCCAGCAGTTACTCGGGACAGGTTGAAAAACTGTTTTTT
TRBV5-1	TRBJ2-7	-	once	CASSDPGQTYEQYF	TGCGCCAGCAGTGATCCGGGACAAACCTACGAGCAGTACTTC
TRBV6-1	TRBJ1-5	-	-	CASSEGQLSNQPQHF	TGTGCCAGCAGTGAAGGGCAGCTTAGCAATCAGCCCCAGCATTTT
TRBV5-4	TRBJ1-1	-	-	CASSFSRGTGNTEAFF	TGTGCCAGCAGCTTTTCACGGGGGACGGGGAACACTGAAGCTTTCTTT